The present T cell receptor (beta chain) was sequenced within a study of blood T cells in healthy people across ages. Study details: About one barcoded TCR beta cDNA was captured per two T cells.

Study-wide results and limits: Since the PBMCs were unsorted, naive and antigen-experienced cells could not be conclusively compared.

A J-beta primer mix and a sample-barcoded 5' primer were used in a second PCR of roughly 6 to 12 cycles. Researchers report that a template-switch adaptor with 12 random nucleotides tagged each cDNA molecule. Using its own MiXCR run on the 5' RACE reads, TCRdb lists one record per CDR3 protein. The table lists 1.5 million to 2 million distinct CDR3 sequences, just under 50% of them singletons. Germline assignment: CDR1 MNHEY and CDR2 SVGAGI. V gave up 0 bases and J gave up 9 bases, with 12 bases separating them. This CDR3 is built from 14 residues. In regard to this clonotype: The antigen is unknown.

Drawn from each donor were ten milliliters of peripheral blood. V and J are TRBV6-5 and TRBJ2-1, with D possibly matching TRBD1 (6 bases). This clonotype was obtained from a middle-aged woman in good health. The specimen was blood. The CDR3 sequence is CASSYSSGAGEQFF. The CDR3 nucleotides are TGTGCCAGCAGTTACTCGTCAGGGGCAGGTGAGCAGTTCTTC.